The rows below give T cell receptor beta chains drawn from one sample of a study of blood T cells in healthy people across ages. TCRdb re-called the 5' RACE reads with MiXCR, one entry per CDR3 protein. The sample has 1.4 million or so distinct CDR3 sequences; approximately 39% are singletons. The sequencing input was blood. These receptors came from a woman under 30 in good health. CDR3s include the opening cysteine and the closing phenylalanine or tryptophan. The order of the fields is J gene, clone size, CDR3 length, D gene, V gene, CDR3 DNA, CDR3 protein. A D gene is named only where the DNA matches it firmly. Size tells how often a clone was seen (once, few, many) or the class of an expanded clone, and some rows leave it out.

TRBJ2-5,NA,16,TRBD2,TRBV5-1,TGCGCCAGCAGCTACCGGACTAGCGTTGGCCAAGAGACCCAGTACTTC,CASSYRTSVGQETQYF
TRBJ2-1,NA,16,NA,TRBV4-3,TGCGCCAGCAACCAAGATCGGGCCTACTCCCACAATGAGCAGTTCTTC,CASNQDRAYSHNEQFF
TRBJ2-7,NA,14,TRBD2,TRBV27,TGTGCCAGCAGCCTCGGGACTAGCGGGCGTGAGCAGTACTTC,CASSLGTSGREQYF
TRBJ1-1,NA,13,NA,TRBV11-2,TGTGCCAGCAGCGTAGGACAGAAGGCTGAAGCTTTCTTT,CASSVGQKAEAFF
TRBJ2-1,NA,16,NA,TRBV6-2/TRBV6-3,TGTGCCAGCAAATTTTCGGGGCTACCCACCTACAATGAGCAGTTCTTC,CASKFSGLPTYNEQFF
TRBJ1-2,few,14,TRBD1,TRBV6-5,TGTGCCACCCGAAGGGGACAGGGCAACTATGGCTACACCTTC,CATRRGQGNYGYTF
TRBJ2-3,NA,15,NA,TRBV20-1,TGCAGTGCTCTCGGGCCCCGCCAGGAGGCTACTACGCAGTATTTT,CSALGPRQEATTQYF
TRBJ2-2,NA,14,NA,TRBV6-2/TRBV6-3,TGTGCCAGCAGTCAAAGGTCCGGCACCGGGGAGCTGTTTTTT,CASSQRSGTGELFF
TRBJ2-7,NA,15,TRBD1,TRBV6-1,TGTGCCAGCAGGAGGGACAGCGCCCGGGGCTACGAGCAGTACTTC,CASRRDSARGYEQYF
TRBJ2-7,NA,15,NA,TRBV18,TGTGCCAGCTCACCACAACAGGTCAAGCCCTACGAGCAGTACTTC,CASSPQQVKPYEQYF
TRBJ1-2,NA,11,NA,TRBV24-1,TGTGCCACCAGTGGAGGGCATGGCTACACCTTC,CATSGGHGYTF
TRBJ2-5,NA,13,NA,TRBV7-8,TGTGCCAGCAGCCCCCCCCGTGTAGAGACCCAGTACTTC,CASSPPRVETQYF
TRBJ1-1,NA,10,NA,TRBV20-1,TGCAGTGCGGGGAGGACTGAAGCTTTCTTT,CSAGRTEAFF
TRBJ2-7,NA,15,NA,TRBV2,TGTGCCAGCAGTGAAGTTGGGCAGGGGTTCTACGAGCAGTACTTC,CASSEVGQGFYEQYF
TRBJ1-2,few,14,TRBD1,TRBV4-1,TGCGCCAGCAGCCACCCCGACAGGGTGGGTGGCTACACCTTC,CASSHPDRVGGYTF
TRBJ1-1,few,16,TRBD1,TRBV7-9,TGTGCCAGCAGCTCCCCGGGACAGGGGATGAACACTGAAGCTTTCTTT,CASSSPGQGMNTEAFF